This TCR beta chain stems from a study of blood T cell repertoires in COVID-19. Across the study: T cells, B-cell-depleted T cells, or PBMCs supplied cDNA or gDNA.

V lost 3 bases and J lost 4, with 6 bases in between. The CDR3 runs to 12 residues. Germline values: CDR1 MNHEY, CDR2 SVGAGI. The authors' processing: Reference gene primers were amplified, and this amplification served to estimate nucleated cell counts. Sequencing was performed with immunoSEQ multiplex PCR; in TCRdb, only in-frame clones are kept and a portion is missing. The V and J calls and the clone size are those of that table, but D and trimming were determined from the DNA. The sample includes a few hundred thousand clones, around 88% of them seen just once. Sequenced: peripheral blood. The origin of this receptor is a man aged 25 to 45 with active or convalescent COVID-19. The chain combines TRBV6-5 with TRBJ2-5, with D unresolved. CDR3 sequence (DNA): TGTGCCAGCAGTTATCGAGGAGAGACCCAGTACTTC. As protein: CASSYRGETQYF.